This T cell receptor (beta chain) derives from a study of PD-1 blockade in mismatch repair-deficient tumors (dated by TCRdb to the late 2010s). Background for the entire study: Between late 2013 and 2016, approximately 90 consecutive patients with eleven to twelve mismatch repair-deficient cancer types, all previously treated and progressing, were enrolled in the trial. Tumor-associated T cell clones in the peripheral blood of patients responding to PD-1 blockade were tracked using deep sequencing of TCR CDR3 regions. Overall results and qualifications from the work: Three of seven peptides elicited clonal expansion, yielding approximately 150 unique blood TCRs, about 7 also found in tumor; all positive peptides derived from frameshift mutations. Tumor-resident clones, often undetectable in blood before treatment, expanded rapidly after pembrolizumab and then contracted, generally before radiologic responses.

In light of the paper, this sample's time point label describes: approximately ten-day in vitro stimulation with candidate neoantigen peptide 3. Mismatch repair deficiency in every enrolled patient was established by polymerase chain reaction or immunohistochemistry. A few patients who responded to pembrolizumab therapy underwent TCR sequencing. Each of roughly 7 ELISpot-reactive candidate neoantigen peptides was used in a roughly ten-day in vitro stimulation prior to TCR sequencing. A control culture with no peptide was handled in the same way and served as the baseline for calculating clone fold changes. The phase II trial prospectively tested pembrolizumab PD-1 blockade in advanced mismatch repair-deficient cancers regardless of tissue of origin. The library was prepared using the immunoSEQ multiplex PCR assay. Per the original workflow: A clone was classified as neoantigen-specific if the clone expanded significantly in response to the relevant peptide and did not expand significantly in response to any other peptide tested. TCRdb carries this immuneACCESS record with in-frame sequences only. Its versions omit some clonotypes, under half of them owing to an unresolved V gene in the studies checked, with the rest unexplained. Clone size and V and J calls were adopted from that table, with D and trimming inferred from the DNA. Recorded for this sample are around 10,000 clones; around 90% of them occurred a single time. Over 9.5% of the sample is taken by the ten largest.

Notes on this clone: Its antigen target is currently unknown. Base qualities were left out, and no much larger clone turns up one base away.

V is shortened by 4 bases, J by 6 bases, and the region joining them spans 12 bases. The CDR3 sequence holds 13 residues, the cysteine and phenylalanine included. Left in the record is the CDR3 DNA by itself, 39 bases read in frame from the first base. CDR1 and CDR2 (SGHDT, YYEEEE) derive from the germline V gene. Here the sequenced sample was cells cultured in vitro, taken from a patient treated with pembrolizumab. The receptor's source is an adult with mismatch repair-deficient cancer. The sequence is built from TRBV5-6 and TRBJ2-3; the D gene cannot be named for sure. The sequenced DNA: TGTGCCAGCAGCCTCCCCCATGGGGATACGCAGTATTTT. This codes for CASSLPHGDTQYF.